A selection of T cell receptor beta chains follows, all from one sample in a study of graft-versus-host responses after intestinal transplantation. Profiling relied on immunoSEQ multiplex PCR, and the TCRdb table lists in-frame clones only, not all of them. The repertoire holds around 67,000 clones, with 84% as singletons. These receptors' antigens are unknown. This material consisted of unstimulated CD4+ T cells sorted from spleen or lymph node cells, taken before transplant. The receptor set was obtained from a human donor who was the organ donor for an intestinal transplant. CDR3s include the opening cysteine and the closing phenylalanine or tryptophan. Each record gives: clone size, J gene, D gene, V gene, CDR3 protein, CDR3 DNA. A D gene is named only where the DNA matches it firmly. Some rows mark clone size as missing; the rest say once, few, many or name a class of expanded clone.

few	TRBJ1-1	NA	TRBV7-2	CASSIPRDKRLEAFF	TGTGCCAGCAGCATCCCTCGGGACAAAAGGCTTGAAGCTTTCTTT
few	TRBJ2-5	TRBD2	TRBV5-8	CASSARGGSQETQYF	TGTGCCAGCAGCGCCCGCGGGGGTTCCCAAGAGACCCAGTACTTC
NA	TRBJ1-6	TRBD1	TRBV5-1	CASSLDPRGPQNNSPLHF	TGCGCCAGCAGCCTGGACCCCAGGGGGCCCCAGAATAATTCACCCCTCCACTTT
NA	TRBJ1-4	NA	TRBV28	CASSLPGRADEKLFF	TGTGCCAGCAGTCTCCCGGGAAGGGCCGATGAAAAACTGTTTTTT
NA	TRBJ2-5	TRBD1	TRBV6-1	CASSDRTGVRAQYF	TGTGCCAGCAGTGACCGGACAGGTGTTAGAGCCCAGTACTTC
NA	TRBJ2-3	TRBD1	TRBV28	CASTLSGRQTGDTQYF	TGTGCCAGCACCCTATCGGGCAGGCAGACAGGGGATACGCAGTATTTT
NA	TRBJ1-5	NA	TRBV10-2	CASSESADQPQHF	TGCGCCAGCAGTGAGTCGGCGGATCAGCCCCAGCATTTT
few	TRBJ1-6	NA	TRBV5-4	CASSLANQDSPLHF	TGTGCCAGCAGCTTGGCCAATCAGGATTCACCCCTCCACTTT
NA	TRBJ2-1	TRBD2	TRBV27	CASSLRRLAGGYNEQLF	TGTGCCAGCAGTCTCCGACGACTAGCGGGGGGGTACAATGAGCAGCTCTTC
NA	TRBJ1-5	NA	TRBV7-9	CASSPTMGGNQPQHF	TGTGCCAGCAGCCCGACGATGGGCGGCAATCAGCCCCAGCATTTT
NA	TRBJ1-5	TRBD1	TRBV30	CAWRFRQGANQPQHF	TGTGCCTGGCGCTTTAGACAGGGGGCGAACCAGCCCCAGCATTTT
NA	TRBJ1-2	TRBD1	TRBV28	CASSLGGTAQANYGYTF	TGTGCCAGCAGTTTAGGCGGGACAGCACAAGCTAACTATGGCTACACCTTC
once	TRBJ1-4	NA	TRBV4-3	CASSQGTADLNEKLFF	TGCGCCAGCAGCCAAGGTACAGCCGACCTCAATGAAAAACTGTTTTTT
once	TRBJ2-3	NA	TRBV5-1	CASQDSARPPDTQYF	TGCGCCAGCCAAGACTCGGCCCGACCCCCAGATACGCAGTATTTT
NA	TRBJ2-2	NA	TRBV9	CASSVEPHNTGELFF	TGTGCCAGCAGCGTAGAACCACACAACACCGGGGAGCTGTTTTTT
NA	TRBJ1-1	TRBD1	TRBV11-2	CASSLAGQLGATEAFF	TGTGCCAGCAGCTTAGCGGGACAGCTCGGGGCCACTGAAGCTTTCTTT
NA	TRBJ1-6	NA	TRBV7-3	CASSLLGSGSPLHF	TGTGCCAGCAGCTTACTAGGGAGCGGTTCACCCCTCCACTTT
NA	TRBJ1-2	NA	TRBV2	CASSSTVGSYGYTF	TGTGCCAGCAGTTCCACTGTTGGTTCCTATGGCTACACCTTC
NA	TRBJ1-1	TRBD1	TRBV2	CARGQGLTEAFF	TGTGCCAGAGGACAGGGTTTAACTGAAGCTTTCTTT
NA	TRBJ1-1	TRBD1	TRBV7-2	CASSSRTGASTEAFF	TGTGCCAGCAGCTCCAGGACAGGGGCCTCCACTGAAGCTTTCTTT
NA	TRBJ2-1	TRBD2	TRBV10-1	CASSMGLAGSNEQFF	TGCGCCAGCAGTATGGGACTAGCGGGGTCCAATGAGCAGTTCTTC
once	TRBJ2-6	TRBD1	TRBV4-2	CASSQGLTGLGSGANVLTF	TGTGCCAGCAGCCAAGGATTGACAGGGCTCGGCTCTGGGGCCAACGTCCTGACTTTC
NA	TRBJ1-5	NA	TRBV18	CASSPVSRNGGNQPQHF	TGTGCCAGCTCACCCGTTTCCCGTAACGGTGGCAATCAGCCCCAGCATTTT